Listed below are T cell receptor beta chains from one sample, sequenced in a study of post-analysis software for immune sequencing data. TCRdb fed the PCR reads into MiXCR, producing one record per CDR3 protein. The sample records about 200,000 distinct CDR3 sequences, 29% being singletons. The sequenced sample consisted of blood. The receptors originated from a girl under 18 with multiple sclerosis. Each CDR3 is given with its conserved first and last residue. A D gene is named only where the DNA matches it firmly. Where a row states a size, it is once, few, many or the class of an expanded clone; other rows omit it.

cdr3_length j_call clone_size d_call v_call cdr3_nt cdr3_aa
14 TRBJ2-3 NA NA TRBV12-3/TRBV12-4 TGTGCCAGCAGTTTGACGGACAGCACAGATACGCAGTATTTT CASSLTDSTDTQYF
15 TRBJ2-1 NA TRBD1 TRBV5-1 TGCGCCAGCAGCTTGGCTGGACAGGGGACTCTTGAGCAGTTCTTC CASSLAGQGTLEQFF
15 TRBJ2-1 few TRBD1 TRBV29-1 TGCAGCGTTGAAATTTGGGACAGTGACTACAATGAGCAGTTCTTC CSVEIWDSDYNEQFF
17 TRBJ2-7 many TRBD2 TRBV15 TGTGCCACCAGCAGAGATGCTTACCTAGCGGGCACCTACGAGCAGTACTTC CATSRDAYLAGTYEQYF
16 TRBJ1-5 few NA TRBV12-3/TRBV12-4 TGTGCCAGCAGTCCCCCCGGCGGGGGAGAGGGTCAGCCCCAGCATTTT CASSPPGGGEGQPQHF
13 TRBJ2-3 many TRBD1 TRBV16 TGTGCCAGCAGCCAGGACAGGGCGGATACGCAGTATTTT CASSQDRADTQYF
16 TRBJ2-2 few TRBD2 TRBV7-9 TGTGCCAGCAGCTTGCCGGGACTAGCGGGAGCTGGGGAGCTGTTTTTT CASSLPGLAGAGELFF
14 TRBJ1-1 NA NA TRBV4-1 TGCGCCAGCAGCCAAGTCCAGGGACGGGCTGAAGCTTTCTTT CASSQVQGRAEAFF
15 TRBJ2-1 few NA TRBV20-1 TGCAGTGCAACGAAGCTAGGACAGTCCTGCAATGAGCAGTTCTTC CSATKLGQSCNEQFF
15 TRBJ2-5 many NA TRBV7-2 TGTGCCAGCAGCCCCAGGCGGGGGCTCCAGGAGACCCAGTACTTC CASSPRRGLQETQYF
13 TRBJ2-1 NA NA TRBV5-6 TGTGCCAGCAGCTATCCCGGTGACAATGAGCAGTTCTTC CASSYPGDNEQFF
13 TRBJ1-2 many TRBD1 TRBV7-2 TGTGCCAGCAGCCCGGGACAGACCTATGGCTACACCTTC CASSPGQTYGYTF
14 TRBJ1-5 few TRBD1 TRBV20-1 TGCAGTGTCACCGGGACAGGGGACCATCAGCCCCAGCATTTT CSVTGTGDHQPQHF
12 TRBJ2-1 NA NA TRBV25-1 TGTGCCAGCCTTGAGGGGCGTAATGAGCAGTTCTTC CASLEGRNEQFF
17 TRBJ1-4 few NA TRBV9 TGTGCCAGCAGCGTAGGTGTCGGGGGCGGAACTAATGAAAAACTGTTTTTT CASSVGVGGGTNEKLFF
17 TRBJ2-1 NA NA TRBV15 TGTGCCACCAGCAGGCCGGGGTGGGGTAGCTCCTACGACGAGCAGTTCTTC CATSRPGWGSSYDEQFF
15 TRBJ1-2 NA NA TRBV7-9 TGTGCCAGCAGCTGGTTGGACGGGGTTAACTATGGCTACACCTTC CASSWLDGVNYGYTF
13 TRBJ2-3 few NA TRBV12-3/TRBV12-4 TGTGCCAGCAGTCGACACGGTACAGATGCGCAGTATTTT CASSRHGTDAQYF
15 TRBJ2-1 NA TRBD2 TRBV20-1 TGCAGTGCTAGGGAACTAGCGGGAGGCGGCAATGAGCAGTTCTTC CSARELAGGGNEQFF
15 TRBJ2-1 many NA TRBV28 TGTGCCAGCAGTTTGGCCAGTGCCTCCTCATTTTGGCAGTTCTTC CASSLASASSFWQFF
17 TRBJ2-1 many TRBD2 TRBV6-1 TGTGCCAGCAGTCAAGGACTAGGCCTAAGCTCCTACAATGAGCAGTTCTTC CASSQGLGLSSYNEQFF
16 TRBJ2-7 many TRBD1 TRBV20-1 TGCAGTGCTAAAGCCCTGCAGGACAGGGAGTTATACGAGCAGTACTTC CSAKALQDRELYEQYF
12 TRBJ2-5 few NA TRBV20-1 TGCAGGGCGTCAGGGCGCCAAGAGACCCAGTACTTC CRASGRQETQYF
12 TRBJ1-5 NA NA TRBV20-1 TGCAGTGCTAGATCTGAATTTGGGCCCCAGCATTTT CSARSEFGPQHF
13 TRBJ1-4 few TRBD1 TRBV29-1 TGCAGCGTCTACAGGGGGTCTGGTGAAAAACTGTTTTTT CSVYRGSGEKLFF
14 TRBJ1-1 few TRBD1 TRBV7-2 TGTGCCAGCAGCGCTCGACAGGGGAACACTGAAGCTTTCTTT CASSARQGNTEAFF
12 TRBJ2-1 few NA TRBV12-3/TRBV12-4 TGTGCCAGCAGTTCCGGGCACAATGAGCAGTTCTTC CASSSGHNEQFF
12 TRBJ2-2 few TRBD1 TRBV20-1 TGCAGTGCTAACAGGGGCGCCGGGGAGCTGTTTTTT CSANRGAGELFF
14 TRBJ2-3 NA NA TRBV12-3/TRBV12-4 TGTGCCAGCAGTCGACAGGAAAGGTCGGATGCGCAGTATTTT CASSRQERSDAQYF
15 TRBJ2-7 many TRBD1 TRBV5-1 TGCGCCAGCAAACCGGGACAGGGCGTTTCCTACGAGCAGTACTTC CASKPGQGVSYEQYF